This entry features one T cell receptor beta chain sequence. This record belongs to a study of PD-1 blockade in classical Hodgkin lymphoma. TCRdb's table, derived via immunoSEQ multiplex PCR, lists solely in-frame clones and lacks some. The table shows over 10,000 clones, with around nine tenths occurring only once. Time point reported: cycle 4 day 1 (C4D1), after 6 weeks of nivolumab. All the patients suffered relapse after autologous stem cell transplantation, and brentuximab vedotin exposure differed. CD4+ T cells were purified from thawed PBMCs by magnetic negative selection. The CDR3 runs to 15 residues. Germline V CDR1 and CDR2: MDHEN, SYDVKM. V gave up 3 bases and J gave up 8 bases, with 16 bases separating them.

This receptor was taken from a human donor with classical Hodgkin lymphoma. The sample consisted of CD4+ T cells from blood, taken before the fourth cycle of nivolumab. This rearrangement joins TRBV28 to TRBJ1-4, with D perhaps TRBD1 (6 bases). This chain's CDR3 is CASSLGAGKLEKLFF. The CDR3 nucleotides read TGTGCCAGCAGTTTGGGGGCAGGTAAACTCGAAAAACTGTTTTTT.